The clone carrying this T cell receptor beta chain turned up a few times. The sample comes from a study of T cells after yellow fever vaccination. The J segment lost 7 bases and the V segment lost 2 bases, leaving 3 bases of the junction unmatched. The CDR3 covers 15 residues. Germline V gene data show CDR1 as SGDLS and CDR2 as YYNGEE. MiXCR was run by TCRdb on the 5' RACE reads, yielding one entry per CDR3 protein. Of approximately 450,000 distinct CDR3 sequences detected, around 20% appear once; the ten largest clones hold around 17%. The sample consisted of PBMCs, taken before the yellow fever booster vaccination. The TCR sequence derives from a man aged 18 to 30 who received the YFV17D yellow fever vaccine. This sequence joins TRBV9 and TRBJ1-6, with TRBD1 identical over 10 bases. The CDR3 is CASSVGQGGNSPLHF. In DNA form, the CDR3 reads TGTGCCAGCAGCGTCGGACAGGGGGGGAATTCACCCCTCCACTTT.